This T cell receptor beta chain was documented in a study of cytomegalovirus exposure and HLA in healthy donors. Germline values: CDR1 SGDLS, CDR2 YYNGEE. V was pared by 4 bases and J by 6 bases, with 5 bases of the junction left unmatched. The CDR3 has 14 amino acids. The PCR was carried out with 60 Vbeta primers and 13 Jbeta primers. Data came from immunoSEQ multiplex PCR; TCRdb stores just in-frame clones and leaves some out. The sample carries 65,000 to 85,000 clones, around 10% recorded once. This clone was observed a handful of times. J is TRBJ2-3 and V is TRBV9; 10 bases agree with TRBD2. The sample comprised PBMCs. This TCR was recovered from a man aged 55 to 70 in good health and CMV-seropositive. This CDR3 reads CASSPSGSEDTQYF. The CDR3 coding sequence is TGTGCCAGCAGCCCTAGCGGGAGTGAGGATACGCAGTATTTT.